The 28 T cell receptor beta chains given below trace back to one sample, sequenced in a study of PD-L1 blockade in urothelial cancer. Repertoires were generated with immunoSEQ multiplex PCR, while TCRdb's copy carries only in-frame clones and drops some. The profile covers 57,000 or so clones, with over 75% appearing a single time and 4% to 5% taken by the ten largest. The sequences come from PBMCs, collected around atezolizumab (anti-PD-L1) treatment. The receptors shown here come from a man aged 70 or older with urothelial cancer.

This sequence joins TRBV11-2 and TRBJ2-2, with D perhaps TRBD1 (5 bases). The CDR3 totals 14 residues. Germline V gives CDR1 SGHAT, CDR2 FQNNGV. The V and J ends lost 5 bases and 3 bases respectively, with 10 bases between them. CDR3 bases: TGTGCCAGCAGCAAACAGGTTTACACCGGGGAGCTGTTTTTT. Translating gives CASSKQVYTGELFF.

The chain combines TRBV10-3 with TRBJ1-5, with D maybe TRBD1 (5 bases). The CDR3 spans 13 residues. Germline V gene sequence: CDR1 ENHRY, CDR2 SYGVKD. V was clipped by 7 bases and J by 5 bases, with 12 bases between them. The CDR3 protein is CAITKGRDQPQHF. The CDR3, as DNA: TGTGCCATCACGAAGGGCAGGGATCAGCCCCAGCATTTT.

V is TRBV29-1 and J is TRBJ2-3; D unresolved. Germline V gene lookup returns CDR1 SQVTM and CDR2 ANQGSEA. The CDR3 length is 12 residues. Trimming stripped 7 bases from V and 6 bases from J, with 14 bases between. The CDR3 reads CSGSLGFDTQYF. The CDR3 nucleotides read TGCAGCGGTAGCTTGGGTTTTGATACGCAGTATTTT.

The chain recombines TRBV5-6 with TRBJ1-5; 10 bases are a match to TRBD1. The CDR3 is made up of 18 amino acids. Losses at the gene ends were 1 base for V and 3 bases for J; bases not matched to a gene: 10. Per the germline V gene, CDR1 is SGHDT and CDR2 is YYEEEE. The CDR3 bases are TGTGCCAGCAGCTTGAGGCTGGGGACAGGGGCTAACAATCAGCCCCAGCATTTT. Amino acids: CASSLRLGTGANNQPQHF.

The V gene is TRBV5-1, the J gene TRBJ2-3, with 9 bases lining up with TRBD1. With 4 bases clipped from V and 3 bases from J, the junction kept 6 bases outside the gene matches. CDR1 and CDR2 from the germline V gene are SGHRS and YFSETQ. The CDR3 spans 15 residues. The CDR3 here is CASSGGDRETDTQYF. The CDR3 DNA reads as TGCGCCAGCAGCGGCGGGGACAGGGAAACAGATACGCAGTATTTT.

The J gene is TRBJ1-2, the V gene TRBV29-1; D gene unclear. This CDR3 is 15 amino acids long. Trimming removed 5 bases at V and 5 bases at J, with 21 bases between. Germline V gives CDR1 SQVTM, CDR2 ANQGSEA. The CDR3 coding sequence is TGCAGCGTTCTTTCGGCGAGGCTGGATTCGTATGGCTACACCTTC. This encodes CSVLSARLDSYGYTF. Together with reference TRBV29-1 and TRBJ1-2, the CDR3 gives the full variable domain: SAVISQKPSRDICQRGTSLTIQCQVDSQVTMMFWYRQQPGQSLTLIATANQGSEATYESGFVIDKFPISRPNLTFSTLTVSNMSPEDSSIYLCSVLSARLDSYGYTFGSGTRLTVV.

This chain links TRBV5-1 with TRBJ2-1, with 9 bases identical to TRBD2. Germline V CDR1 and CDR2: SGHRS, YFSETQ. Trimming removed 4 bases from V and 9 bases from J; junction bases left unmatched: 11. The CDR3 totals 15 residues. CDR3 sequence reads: CASSRGREGRGEQFF. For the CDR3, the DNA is TGCGCCAGCAGCCGAGGGCGGGAGGGAAGGGGTGAGCAGTTCTTC.

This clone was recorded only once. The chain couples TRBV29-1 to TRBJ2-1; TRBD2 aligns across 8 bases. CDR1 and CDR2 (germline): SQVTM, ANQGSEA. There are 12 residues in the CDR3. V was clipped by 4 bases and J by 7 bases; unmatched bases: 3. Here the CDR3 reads CSVAGLGNEQFF. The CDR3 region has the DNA TGCAGCGTTGCGGGACTAGGGAATGAGCAGTTCTTC.

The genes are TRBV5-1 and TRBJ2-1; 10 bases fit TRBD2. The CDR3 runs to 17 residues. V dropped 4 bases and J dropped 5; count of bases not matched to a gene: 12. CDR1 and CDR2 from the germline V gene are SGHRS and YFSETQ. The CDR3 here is CASSRGDSGRPNNEQFF. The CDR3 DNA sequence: TGCGCCAGCAGCCGGGGGGATAGCGGGAGGCCTAACAATGAGCAGTTCTTC.

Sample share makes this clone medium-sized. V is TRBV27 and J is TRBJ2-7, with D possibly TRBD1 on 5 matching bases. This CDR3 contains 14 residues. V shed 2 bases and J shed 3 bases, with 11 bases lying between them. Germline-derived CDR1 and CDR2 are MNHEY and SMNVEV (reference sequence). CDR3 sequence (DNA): TGTGCCAGCAGTTTAGGCAGGGCCGACTACGAGCAGTACTTC. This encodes CASSLGRADYEQYF.

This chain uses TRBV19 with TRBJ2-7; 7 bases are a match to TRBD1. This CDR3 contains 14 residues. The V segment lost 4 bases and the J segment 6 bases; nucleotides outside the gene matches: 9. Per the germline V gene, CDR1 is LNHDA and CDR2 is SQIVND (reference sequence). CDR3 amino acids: CASSTQGQVVEQYF. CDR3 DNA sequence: TGTGCCAGTAGTACCCAAGGACAGGTGGTCGAGCAGTACTTC.

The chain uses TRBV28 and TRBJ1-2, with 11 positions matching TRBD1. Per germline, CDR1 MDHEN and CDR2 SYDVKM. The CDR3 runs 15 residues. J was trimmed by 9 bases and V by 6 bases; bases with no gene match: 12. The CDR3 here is CASRPQSGQGGSYTF. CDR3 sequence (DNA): TGTGCCAGCAGACCACAATCGGGACAGGGGGGAAGCTACACCTTC.

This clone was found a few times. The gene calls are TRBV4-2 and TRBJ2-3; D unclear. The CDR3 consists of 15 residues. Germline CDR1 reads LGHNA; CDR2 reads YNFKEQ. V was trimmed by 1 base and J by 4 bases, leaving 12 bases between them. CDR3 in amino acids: CASSQAFRMADTQYF. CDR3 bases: TGTGCCAGCAGCCAAGCTTTTAGAATGGCAGATACGCAGTATTTT.

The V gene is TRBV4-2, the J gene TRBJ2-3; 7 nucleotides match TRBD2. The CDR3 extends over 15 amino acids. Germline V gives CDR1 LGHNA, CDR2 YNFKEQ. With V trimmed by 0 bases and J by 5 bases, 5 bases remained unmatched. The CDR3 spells CASSQEVGGGDTQYF. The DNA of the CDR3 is TGTGCCAGCAGCCAAGAGGTTGGCGGGGGAGATACGCAGTATTTT.

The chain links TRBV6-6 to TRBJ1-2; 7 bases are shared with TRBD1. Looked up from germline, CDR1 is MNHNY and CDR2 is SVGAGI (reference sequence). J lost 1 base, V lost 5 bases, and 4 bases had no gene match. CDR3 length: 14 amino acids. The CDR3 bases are TGTGCCAGCAGTGGGGACAGAAATAACTATGGCTACACCTTC. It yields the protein CASSGDRNNYGYTF.

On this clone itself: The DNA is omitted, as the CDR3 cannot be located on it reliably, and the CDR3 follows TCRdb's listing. The CDR3: CARSWGTGSTDTQYF. The rearrangement links TRBV7-5 to TRBJ2-3; the table's TRBD1 call for D was not verified on the DNA. TRBV7-5 is termed a pseudogene. The CDR3 sequence runs 15 residues, both termini included.

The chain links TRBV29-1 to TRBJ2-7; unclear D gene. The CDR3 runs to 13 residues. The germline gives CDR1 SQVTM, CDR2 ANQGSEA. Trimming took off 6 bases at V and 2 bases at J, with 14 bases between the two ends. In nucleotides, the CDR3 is TGCAGCGTCACAGATACTTCAGCCTACGAGCAGTACTTC. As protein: CSVTDTSAYEQYF.

The CDR3 nucleotides read TGTGCCAGCAGCTCCGGATCTAGCGGGAGAAACAATGAGCAGTTCTTC. Protein sequence: CASSSGSSGRNNEQFF. The rearrangement links TRBV7-8 to TRBJ2-1, with 10 positions matching TRBD2. Germline V gene sequence: CDR1 SGHVS, CDR2 FQNEAQ. The trim removed 4 bases at V and 5 bases at J, leaving 8 bases unmatched. The CDR3 runs to 16 residues.

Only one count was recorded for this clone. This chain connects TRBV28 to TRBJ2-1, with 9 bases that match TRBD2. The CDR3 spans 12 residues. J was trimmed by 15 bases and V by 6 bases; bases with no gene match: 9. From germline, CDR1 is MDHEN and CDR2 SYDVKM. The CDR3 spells CASSGVAGEGFF. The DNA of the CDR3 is TGTGCCAGCAGCGGAGTAGCGGGAGAGGGGTTCTTC.

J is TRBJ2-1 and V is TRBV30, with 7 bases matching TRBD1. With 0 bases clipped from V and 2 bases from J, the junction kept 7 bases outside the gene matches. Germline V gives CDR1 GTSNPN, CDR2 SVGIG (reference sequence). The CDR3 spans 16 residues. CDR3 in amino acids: CAWSVRRQGPYNEQFF. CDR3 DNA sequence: TGTGCCTGGAGTGTACGGAGACAGGGCCCCTACAATGAGCAGTTCTTC.

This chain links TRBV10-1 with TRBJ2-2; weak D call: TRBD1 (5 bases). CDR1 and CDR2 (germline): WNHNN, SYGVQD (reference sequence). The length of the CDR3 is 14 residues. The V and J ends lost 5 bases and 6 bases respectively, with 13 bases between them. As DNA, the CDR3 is TGCGCCAGCAGTACAAACGCAGGGTCCGGGGAGCTGTTTTTT. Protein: CASSTNAGSGELFF.

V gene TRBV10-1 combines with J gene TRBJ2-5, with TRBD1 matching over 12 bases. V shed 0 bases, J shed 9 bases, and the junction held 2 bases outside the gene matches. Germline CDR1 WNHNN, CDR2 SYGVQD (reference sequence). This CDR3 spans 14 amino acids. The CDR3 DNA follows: TGCGCCAGCAGTGAGTCCCGGGACAGGGGGCCCCAGTACTTC. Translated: CASSESRDRGPQYF.

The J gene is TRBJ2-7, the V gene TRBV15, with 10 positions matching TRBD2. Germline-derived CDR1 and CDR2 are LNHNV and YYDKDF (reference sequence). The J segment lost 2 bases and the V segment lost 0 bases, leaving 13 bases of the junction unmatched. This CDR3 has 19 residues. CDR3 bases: TGTGCCACCAGCAGAGATGGGCTAGCGGGAGAACTTCCAACCTACGAGCAGTACTTC. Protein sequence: CATSRDGLAGELPTYEQYF. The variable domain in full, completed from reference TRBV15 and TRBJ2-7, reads DAMVIQNPRYQVTQFGKPVTLSCSQTLNHNVMYWYQQKSSQAPKLLFHYYDKDFNNEADTPDNFQSRRPNTSFCFLDIRSPGLGDTAMYLCATSRDGLAGELPTYEQYFGPGTRLTVT.

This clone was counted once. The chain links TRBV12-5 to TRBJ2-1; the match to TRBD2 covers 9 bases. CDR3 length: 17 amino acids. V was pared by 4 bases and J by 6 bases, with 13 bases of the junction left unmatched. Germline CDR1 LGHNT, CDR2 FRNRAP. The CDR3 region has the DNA TGTGCTAGTGGTTGGACCGGGGGAGCGGGAGGCTTCAATGAGCAGTTCTTC. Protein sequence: CASGWTGGAGGFNEQFF.

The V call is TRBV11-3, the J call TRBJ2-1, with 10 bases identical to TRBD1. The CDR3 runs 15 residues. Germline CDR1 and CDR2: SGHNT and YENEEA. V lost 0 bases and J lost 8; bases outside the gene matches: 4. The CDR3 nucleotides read TGTGCCAGCAGCTTAGAGGACAGGGGGGTGGATGAGCAGTTCTTC. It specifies CASSLEDRGVDEQFF.

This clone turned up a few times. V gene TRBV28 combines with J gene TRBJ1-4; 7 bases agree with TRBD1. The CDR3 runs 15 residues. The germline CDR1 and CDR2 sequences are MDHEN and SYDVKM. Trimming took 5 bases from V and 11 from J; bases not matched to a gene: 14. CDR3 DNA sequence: TGTGCCAGCAGTCCCTTAGATAGACAGGGCGAGAAACTGTTTTTT. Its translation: CASSPLDRQGEKLFF. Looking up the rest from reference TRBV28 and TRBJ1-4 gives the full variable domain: DVKVTQSSRYLVKRTGEKVFLECVQDMDHENMFWYRQDPGLGLRLIYFSYDVKMKEKGDIPEGYSVSREKKERFSLILESASTNQTSMYLCASSPLDRQGEKLFFGSGTQLSVL.

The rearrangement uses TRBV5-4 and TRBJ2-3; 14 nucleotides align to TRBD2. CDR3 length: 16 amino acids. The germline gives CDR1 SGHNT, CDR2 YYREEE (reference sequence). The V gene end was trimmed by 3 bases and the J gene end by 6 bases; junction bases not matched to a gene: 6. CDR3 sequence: CASSSGLAGEADTQYF. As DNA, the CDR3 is TGTGCCAGCAGCTCGGGACTAGCGGGGGAGGCGGATACGCAGTATTTT.

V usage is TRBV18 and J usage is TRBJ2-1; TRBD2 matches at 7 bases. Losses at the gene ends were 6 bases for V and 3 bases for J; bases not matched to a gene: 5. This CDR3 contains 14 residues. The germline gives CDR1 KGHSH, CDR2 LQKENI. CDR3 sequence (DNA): TGTGCCAGCTCCCGAACTAGCGACTACAATGAGCAGTTCTTC. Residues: CASSRTSDYNEQFF.